What follows is one TCR beta chain and its context. Libraries were prepared by immunoSEQ multiplex PCR; TCRdb keeps only in-frame clonotypes and omits some of them. The data hold roughly 37,000 clones, with 88% observed a single time. The data were taken from a study of T cell clonotyping in hematopoietic cell transplantation. This CDR3 is 13 amino acids long. The V end was cut by 8 bases, the J end by 0 bases, with 8 bases between. Germline V CDR1 and CDR2: MNHEY, SVGAGI. The gene calls are TRBV6-5 and TRBJ1-5, with no clear D. The clonotype originates from a woman in her forties in good health. Some clones in this sample may be carry-over from other donors' samples. Material for sequencing was peripheral blood mononuclear cells. The CDR3 nucleotides are TGTGCCAGCCGGGCCGATAGCAATCAGCCCCAGCATTTT. This codes for CASRADSNQPQHF.